This TCR beta chain was documented in a study of T cells in Graves' hyperthyroidism and ophthalmopathy. Study outcomes and limitations: By a 13 V-J model, ophthalmopathy was set apart from stable hyperthyroidism. Blood samples included most of the expanded thyroid clonotypes exceeding 0.001.

Concerning this clonotype: The antigen remains undetermined.

TCR beta CDR3 region amplification was performed from RNA transcripts. The HTBI primer set was used in a first-round RT-PCR of the TCR CDR3. Each CDR3 protein gets one entry after TCRdb re-called the multiplex PCR reads with MiXCR. The sample lists hundreds of thousands of distinct CDR3 sequences; roughly 46% were seen once. Patients were excluded because of uncontrolled infection, other autoimmune disease, pregnancy or lactation. Germline CDR1 reads SGDLS; CDR2 reads YYNGEE. The CDR3 spans 18 residues. The V and J ends lost 0 bases and 0 bases respectively, with 16 bases between them. The sequence derives from an adult man with Graves' disease, either hyperthyroidism or ophthalmopathy (not recorded which). The specimen sequenced was peripheral blood or thyroid tissue (not recorded which). The genes are TRBV9 and TRBJ1-3; TRBD1 might be the D (6 bases). CDR3: CASSVVGAGHSSGNTIYF. CDR3 sequence (DNA): TGTGCCAGCAGCGTAGTGGGAGCGGGACACAGCTCTGGAAACACCATATATTTT.